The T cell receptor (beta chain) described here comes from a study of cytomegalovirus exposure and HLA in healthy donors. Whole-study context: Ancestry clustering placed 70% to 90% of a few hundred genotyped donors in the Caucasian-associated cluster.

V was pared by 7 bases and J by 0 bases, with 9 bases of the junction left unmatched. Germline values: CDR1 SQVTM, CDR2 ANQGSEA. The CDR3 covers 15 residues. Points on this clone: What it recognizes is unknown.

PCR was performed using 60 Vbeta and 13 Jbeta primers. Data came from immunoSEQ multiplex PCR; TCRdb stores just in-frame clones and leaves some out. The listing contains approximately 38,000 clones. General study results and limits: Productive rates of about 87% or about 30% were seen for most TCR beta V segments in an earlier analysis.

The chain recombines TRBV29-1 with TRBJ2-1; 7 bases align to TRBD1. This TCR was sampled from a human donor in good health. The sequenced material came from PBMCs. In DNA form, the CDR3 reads TGCAGCGACATAAACAGGGGAAGCTCCTACAATGAGCAGTTCTTC. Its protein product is CSDINRGSSYNEQFF.